One and the same sample provided the 22 T cell receptor beta chains below, sequenced in a study of T cell responses to AZD1222 COVID-19 vaccine. Profiled with immunoSEQ multiplex PCR; TCRdb holds only in-frame clones, not every one. The repertoire holds some 120,000 clones, with roughly 92% as singletons. The sample here was peripheral blood, taken 28 days after the second AZD1222 dose. Source of these receptors: an adult who received the AZD1222 COVID-19 vaccine.

The J gene is TRBJ2-2, the V gene TRBV5-1; TRBD1 matches 9 bases. Germline loops: CDR1 SGHRS, CDR2 YFSETQ. The CDR3 extends over 15 amino acids. The trim removed 4 bases at V and 4 bases at J, leaving 5 bases unmatched. The CDR3 nucleotides are TGCGCCAGCAGCCGAGGACAGGGGAGCACCGGGGAGCTGTTTTTT. Its protein product is CASSRGQGSTGELFF.

The chain is built from TRBV28 and TRBJ1-3, with D possibly matching TRBD1 (6 bases). The CDR3 totals 23 residues. Trimming cost V 4 bases and J 0 bases, with 34 bases left between them. Germline-derived CDR1 and CDR2 are MDHEN and SYDVKM. CDR3 protein: CASSYSGFRQQRQTGLSGNTIYF. In DNA form, the CDR3 reads TGTGCCAGCAGTTATTCCGGATTTAGACAACAGAGGCAAACAGGGCTCTCTGGAAACACCATATATTTT.

The chain carries TRBV15 and TRBJ1-4; a possible D gene is TRBD1 (5 bases). The CDR3 consists of 14 residues. Between the trimmed V and J ends, which lost 0 bases and 8 bases, there was a span of 10 bases. Germline V gene lookup returns CDR1 LNHNV and CDR2 YYDKDF (reference sequence). DNA for the CDR3: TGTGCCACCAGCAGAGACAGGGCGGGGGAAAAACTGTTTTTT. This gives the protein CATSRDRAGEKLFF.

The chain is built from TRBV19 and TRBJ1-1; D call uncertain. CDR1 is LNHDA and CDR2 is SQIVND in the germline V gene (reference sequence). The CDR3 has 12 residues. V was cut by 5 bases and J by 0 bases, with 4 bases left in between. In DNA, the CDR3 is TGTGCCAGTAGTGTCCTGAACACTGAAGCTTTCTTT. Translated, it gives CASSVLNTEAFF.

This clone was found a few times. The V gene is TRBV19, the J gene TRBJ2-2; the match to TRBD2 covers 7 bases. The germline V gene encodes CDR1 LNHDA and CDR2 SQIVND (reference sequence). This CDR3 spans 15 amino acids. Trimming at V came to 8 bases and at J to 5 bases, leaving 11 bases not matched to a gene. In DNA, the CDR3 is TGTGCCAGTGAGCCTAAAGGGAGGGTTACCGGGGAGCTGTTTTTT. This encodes CASEPKGRVTGELFF.

The chain recombines TRBV19 with TRBJ2-3; D is unclear. Germline loops: CDR1 LNHDA, CDR2 SQIVND (reference sequence). There are 12 residues in the CDR3. Trimming stripped 6 bases from V and 4 bases from J, with 8 bases between. In DNA form, the CDR3 reads TGTGCCAGTAGGGATTACGCAGATACGCAGTATTTT. Translated, it gives CASRDYADTQYF.

This sequence joins TRBV30 and TRBJ1-4; D is perhaps TRBD1 (5 bases). With 3 bases removed from V and 10 bases from J, the gap between germline ends came to 15 bases. The CDR3 is made up of 13 amino acids. Germline loops: CDR1 GTSNPN, CDR2 SVGIG (reference sequence). As DNA, the CDR3 is TGTGCCTGGAGCGCACAGGCCCTTGGAAAACTGTTTTTT. Encoded protein: CAWSAQALGKLFF. Combining the CDR3 with reference TRBV30 and TRBJ1-4 gives the whole variable domain SQTIHQWPATLVQPVGSPLSLECTVEGTSNPNLYWYRQAAGRGLQLLFYSVGIGQISSEVPQNLSASRPQDRQFILSSKKLLLSDSGFYLCAWSAQALGKLFFGSGTQLSVL.

J is TRBJ2-7 and V is TRBV18; no definite D call. Germline assignment: CDR1 KGHSH and CDR2 LQKENI. The CDR3 length is 14 residues. Trimming took off 0 bases at V and 6 bases at J, with 12 bases between the two ends. CDR3: CASSPPIEPVEQYF. CDR3 sequence (DNA): TGTGCCAGCTCACCACCGATCGAGCCCGTCGAGCAGTACTTC.

The CDR3 nucleotides are TGCGCCAGCAGCGCCGGGACTATCATCGCAGATACGCAGTATTTT. It translates to CASSAGTIIADTQYF. This sequence joins TRBV5-1 and TRBJ2-3, with 7 bases identical to TRBD2. The CDR3 consists of 15 residues. Germline trimming cut 4 bases from V and 4 bases from J; bases unmatched to any gene: 9. Germline V gives CDR1 SGHRS, CDR2 YFSETQ.

The chain employs TRBV6-5 and TRBJ2-7, with D perhaps TRBD1 (6 bases). The length of the CDR3 is 15 residues. Germline loops: CDR1 MNHEY, CDR2 SVGAGI. V lost 5 bases and J lost 0, with 14 bases in between. CDR3 protein: CASSRDTFPSYEQYF. CDR3 nucleotides: TGTGCCAGCAGTAGGGACACCTTTCCCTCCTACGAGCAGTACTTC.

This clone occurred once. The chain employs TRBV10-1 and TRBJ1-4; D is perhaps TRBD1 (5 bases). In germline, CDR1 is WNHNN, CDR2 SYGVQD (reference sequence). The CDR3 totals 15 residues. Trimming pared 4 bases from V and 10 bases from J, leaving 19 bases between. The CDR3 loop is CASSGGGDLMVKLFF. The CDR3 coding sequence is TGCGCCAGCAGTGGGGGAGGGGACCTTATGGTAAAACTGTTTTTT.

CDR3 DNA sequence: TGTGCCAGCAGTTCCCCTAAACTGAGCTCCTATGGCTACACCTTC. Its translation is CASSSPKLSSYGYTF. The chain combines TRBV6-5 with TRBJ1-2; D not certain. V lost 4 bases to trimming and J lost 4 bases, with 16 bases between them. The CDR3 has 15 amino acids. Germline assignment: CDR1 MNHEY and CDR2 SVGAGI.

The chain links TRBV19 to TRBJ1-2; no firm D call. The CDR3 has 16 amino acids. The V gene's germline CDR1 is LNHDA and CDR2 SQIVND (reference sequence). Trimming pared 0 bases from V and 2 bases from J, leaving 13 bases between. The CDR3 bases are TGTGCCAGTAGTATAGATCTGAGGTCAGCAAACTATGGCTACACCTTC. Translated: CASSIDLRSANYGYTF.

The gene calls are TRBV14 and TRBJ2-1; D call uncertain. The V and J ends lost 1 base and 5 bases respectively, with 9 bases between them. Germline V gene data show CDR1 as SGHDN and CDR2 as FVKESK. The CDR3 runs to 14 residues. The CDR3 nucleotides read TGTGCCAGCAGCCAAGCGACCCGTAACAATGAGCAGTTCTTC. It translates to CASSQATRNNEQFF.

The V gene is TRBV19, the J gene TRBJ2-2, with D possibly TRBD1 on 6 matching bases. Trimming stripped 4 bases from V and 6 bases from J, with 12 bases between. The CDR3 has 14 residues. Germline CDR1 is LNHDA and CDR2 is SQIVND (reference sequence). CDR3 DNA: TGTGCCAGTAGTAGTACAGGGTGGGCCGGGGAGCTGTTTTTT. Translated: CASSSTGWAGELFF.

The rearrangement joins TRBV11-2 to TRBJ1-5, with D hard to call. The CDR3 totals 14 residues. In germline, CDR1 is SGHAT, CDR2 FQNNGV. The V and J ends lost 1 base and 7 bases respectively, with 11 bases between them. The CDR3 protein is CASSLVPIGQPQHF. The CDR3 DNA reads as TGTGCCAGCAGCTTAGTCCCCATTGGGCAGCCCCAGCATTTT.

This chain connects TRBV28 to TRBJ1-5, with 8 bases identical to TRBD1. Unmatched junction bases numbered 3, after V lost 5 bases and J lost 6 bases. This CDR3 has 13 amino acids. Germline V CDR1 and CDR2: MDHEN, SYDVKM. The CDR3 region is CASSGGQGQPQHF. CDR3 sequence (DNA): TGTGCCAGCAGTGGAGGACAGGGTCAGCCCCAGCATTTT.

The V call is TRBV6-5, the J call TRBJ1-2, with D tentatively TRBD1 (5 bases). This CDR3 comprises 15 residues. V lost 6 bases, J lost 0 bases, and 14 bases lay in between. CDR1 MNHEY and CDR2 SVGAGI come from the germline V gene. The DNA for the CDR3 is TGTGCCAGCAGGGACCCAGGGACGGCTAACTATGGCTACACCTTC. Its translation: CASRDPGTANYGYTF.

This chain joins TRBV28 and TRBJ2-3, with D hard to call. The CDR3 runs 13 residues. CDR1 is MDHEN, CDR2 SYDVKM, per germline. The V end lost 2 bases, the J end lost 1 base, and 4 bases lay between the germline ends. The chain's CDR3 is CASSLGGTDTQYF. Written as DNA, the CDR3 is TGTGCCAGCAGTTTAGGGGGCACAGATACGCAGTATTTT.

In this sample, this clone turned up once. The chain links TRBV15 to TRBJ2-3, with no clear D. The V end lost 3 bases, the J end lost 4 bases, and 26 bases lay between the germline ends. In germline, CDR1 is LNHNV, CDR2 YYDKDF (reference sequence). The CDR3 contains 19 residues. The CDR3 here is CATSSTQEPKDFHPDTQYF. For the CDR3, the DNA is TGTGCCACCAGCAGTACCCAAGAACCCAAGGATTTTCATCCAGATACGCAGTATTTT.

Only one count was recorded for this clone. V is TRBV19 and J is TRBJ1-2; possible D gene TRBD1, 5 bases. Trimming left V 1 base short and J 6 bases short, with 12 bases between. CDR3 length: 14 residues. Germline CDR1 LNHDA, CDR2 SQIVND (reference sequence). CDR3 nucleotide sequence: TGTGCCAGTAGTATAGTGAGGACACTGGATGGCTACACCTTC. This translates into CASSIVRTLDGYTF.

The V call is TRBV5-1, the J call TRBJ2-5; 10 nucleotides align to TRBD1. Germline V lookup: CDR1 SGHRS, CDR2 YFSETQ. V was pared by 1 base and J by 3 bases, with 3 bases of the junction left unmatched. This CDR3 has 15 residues. The CDR3, as DNA: TGCGCCAGCAGCTTGTCCGGGACAGGGGAAGAGACCCAGTACTTC. Translated: CASSLSGTGEETQYF.